The 17 T cell receptor beta chains presented below share a single source sample, sequenced in a study of control samples from healthy donors and cancer patients. Some clones are missing from TCRdb's copy, which holds only in-frame ones; the method was immunoSEQ multiplex PCR. The sample records about 160,000 clones, approximately 90% being singletons. The sample comprised blood. The receptors here all came from a man younger than 40 in good health.

V usage is TRBV19 and J usage is TRBJ2-2, with 7 bases aligning to TRBD2. CDR1 and CDR2 (germline): LNHDA, SQIVND (reference sequence). V gave up 7 bases and J gave up 7 bases; unmatched junction bases: 6. The length of the CDR3 is 13 residues. CDR3 nucleotides: TGTGCCAGTAAGGGAGGGATTGGCGGGGAGCTGTTTTTT. Amino acids: CASKGGIGGELFF.

The rearrangement uses TRBV6-5 and TRBJ1-3; no reliable D call. The CDR3 has 16 residues. Trimming cost V 0 bases and J 3 bases, with 12 bases left between them. Germline loops: CDR1 MNHEY, CDR2 SVGAGI. This CDR3 reads CASSYSFAHGGNTIYF. Written as DNA, the CDR3 is TGTGCCAGCAGTTACTCCTTTGCCCACGGTGGAAACACCATATATTTT.

This clone appeared a few times. The chain joins TRBV6-5 to TRBJ1-5; a possible D gene is TRBD1 (5 bases). The CDR3 loop spans 15 amino acids. V was cut by 6 bases and J by 1 base, with 13 bases left in between. Germline CDR1 and CDR2: MNHEY and SVGAGI. This chain's CDR3 is CASSRARASNQPQHF. The CDR3 DNA reads as TGTGCCAGCAGCAGGGCCAGGGCAAGCAATCAGCCCCAGCATTTT.

CDR3 sequence: CASSPGLGGTNEQYF. The CDR3 DNA follows: TGCGCCAGCAGCCCGGGGCTGGGGGGAACGAACGAGCAGTACTTC. V gene TRBV4-3 combines with J gene TRBJ2-7; the D gene is possibly TRBD2 (6 bases). The CDR3 spans 15 residues. Germline values: CDR1 LGHNA, CDR2 YSLEER. The V gene lost 4 bases and the J gene lost 5 bases, with 18 bases spanning the gap.

CDR3 coding DNA: TGTGCCAGCAGCCCGGGACCGCACCAAGGAGAGACCCAGTACTTC. Its protein product is CASSPGPHQGETQYF. The chain combines TRBV28 with TRBJ2-5; D may be TRBD1 or TRBD2 (5 bases each). The V end was cut by 6 bases, the J end by 4 bases, with 18 bases between. This CDR3 has 15 amino acids. Germline V gene lookup returns CDR1 MDHEN and CDR2 SYDVKM.

The J gene is TRBJ1-1, the V gene TRBV18; D is perhaps TRBD1 (6 bases). CDR1 KGHSH and CDR2 LQKENI come from the germline V gene. The CDR3 totals 15 residues. Between the trimmed V and J ends, which lost 3 bases and 3 bases, there was a span of 14 bases. CDR3 residues: CASSPGAQSYTEAFF. The DNA for the CDR3 is TGTGCCAGCTCACCGGGGGCCCAAAGCTACACTGAAGCTTTCTTT.

The sample holds one count of this clone. This chain joins TRBV7-9 and TRBJ2-1; 11 bases align to TRBD2. CDR1 and CDR2 from the germline V gene are SEHNR and FQNEAQ (reference sequence). The V segment lost 1 base and the J segment 6 bases; nucleotides outside the gene matches: 5. This CDR3 has 16 residues. The CDR3 loop is CASSLGLAGSVNEQFF. The DNA for the CDR3 is TGTGCCAGCAGCTTAGGACTAGCGGGGAGTGTCAATGAGCAGTTCTTC. The variable domain in full, with the rest retrieved from reference TRBV7-9 and TRBJ2-1, is DTGVSQNPRHKITKRGQNVTFRCDPISEHNRLYWYRQTLGQGPEFLTYFQNEAQLEKSRLLSDRFSAERPKGSFSTLEIQRTEQGDSAMYLCASSLGLAGSVNEQFFGPGTRLTVL.

This clone was counted a single time. The chain carries TRBV7-7 and TRBJ2-2, with D unclear. V was shortened by 6 bases and J by 8 bases, with 7 bases between the two germline ends. The CDR3 consists of 11 residues. Germline CDR1 and CDR2: SSHAT and FNYEAQ (reference sequence). This chain's CDR3 is CASSQEGELFF. The CDR3 bases are TGTGCCAGCAGTCAAGAAGGGGAGCTGTTTTTT.

The CDR3 sequence is CATSRVRGGASTDTQYF. In nucleotides, the CDR3 is TGTGCCACCAGCAGAGTTCGCGGGGGGGCTAGCACAGATACGCAGTATTTT. The chain uses TRBV15 and TRBJ2-3; TRBD2 aligns across 9 bases. CDR3 size: 17 residues. Germline V lookup: CDR1 LNHNV, CDR2 YYDKDF (reference sequence). V gave up 1 base and J gave up 0 bases; unmatched junction bases: 5.

The chain links TRBV7-9 to TRBJ1-1, with a tentative D call TRBD1 (6 bases). Germline-derived CDR1 and CDR2 are SEHNR and FQNEAQ (reference sequence). This CDR3 is 16 amino acids long. V lost 3 bases and J lost 7, with 21 bases in between. In nucleotides, the CDR3 is TGTGCCAGCAGCTTGCCAGACTACGAGGGGGGGCTTGAAGCTTTCTTT. Protein: CASSLPDYEGGLEAFF. Looking up the rest from reference TRBV7-9 and TRBJ1-1 gives the full variable domain: DTGVSQNPRHKITKRGQNVTFRCDPISEHNRLYWYRQTLGQGPEFLTYFQNEAQLEKSRLLSDRFSAERPKGSFSTLEIQRTEQGDSAMYLCASSLPDYEGGLEAFFGQGTRLTVV.

The rearrangement joins TRBV5-1 to TRBJ2-7; 10 positions agree with TRBD1. CDR3 length equals 14 residues. Trimming removed 4 bases from V and 5 bases from J; junction bases left unmatched: 6. Germline-derived CDR1 and CDR2 are SGHRS and YFSETQ. CDR3 amino acids: CASSVSGTGDEQYF. DNA of the CDR3: TGCGCCAGCAGCGTATCCGGGACAGGGGACGAGCAGTACTTC.

The CDR3 DNA follows: TGCGCCAGCAGCTACCGGGCCGTATCAGAGGGCTATGGCTACACCTTC. It encodes CASSYRAVSEGYGYTF. This chain connects TRBV5-1 to TRBJ1-2; D call uncertain. Trimming removed 3 bases from V and 4 bases from J, with 19 bases in between. The CDR3 is made up of 16 amino acids. Germline CDR1 SGHRS, CDR2 YFSETQ.

This clone has more than one count but fewer than ten. The V and J genes are TRBV9 and TRBJ1-1; unclear D gene. The V end was cut by 4 bases, the J end by 11 bases, with 15 bases between. CDR3 size: 12 residues. Germline V CDR1 and CDR2: SGDLS, YYNGEE. CDR3 in amino acids: CASSPLGSRAFF. Here the CDR3 DNA reads TGTGCCAGCAGCCCCTTGGGGTCTAGGGCTTTCTTT.

This sequence joins TRBV6-2 or TRBV6-3 and TRBJ2-7; D not resolved. Per germline, CDR1 MNHEY and CDR2 SVGEGT. The V gene lost 6 bases and the J gene lost 2 bases, with 8 bases spanning the gap. The CDR3 runs 12 residues. CDR3 sequence reads: CASSRDAYEQYF. The DNA for the CDR3 is TGTGCCAGCAGCCGTGATGCCTACGAGCAGTACTTC.

The rearrangement links TRBV7-9 to TRBJ2-3; 9 nucleotides align to TRBD1. The CDR3 spans 15 residues. Germline trimming cut 6 bases from V and 2 bases from J; bases unmatched to any gene: 6. Looked up from germline, CDR1 is SEHNR and CDR2 is FQNEAQ (reference sequence). The CDR3 DNA reads as TGTGCCAGCAGGGCCGGGACAGGGTCCACAGATACGCAGTATTTT. Protein product: CASRAGTGSTDTQYF.

This clone appeared a single time. This sequence joins TRBV2 and TRBJ1-5; a possible D gene is TRBD1 (5 bases). The V gene lost 5 bases and the J gene lost 7 bases, with 15 bases spanning the gap. Germline V gives CDR1 SNHLY, CDR2 FYNNEI. The CDR3 is 14 residues long. The CDR3 region has the DNA TGTGCCAGCAGTCCCGGGGACTACCTCCAGCCCCAGCATTTT. As protein: CASSPGDYLQPQHF.

V and J are TRBV6-1 and TRBJ1-2; D gene uncertain. This CDR3 region has 13 residues. In germline, CDR1 is MNHNS, CDR2 SASEGT. Trimming removed 3 bases from V and 5 bases from J, with 10 bases in between. In DNA form, the CDR3 reads TGTGCCAGCAGTGATCGGGGAAGGTATGGCTACACCTTC. This translates into CASSDRGRYGYTF.